This T cell receptor (beta chain) was sequenced during a study of blood T cell repertoires in COVID-19. The CDR3 is 17 residues long. Germline V gene sequence: CDR1 SGHTA, CDR2 FQGNSA. V was shortened by 1 base and J by 0 bases, with 13 bases between the two germline ends. Data came from immunoSEQ multiplex PCR; TCRdb stores just in-frame clones and leaves some out. The sample contains more than 300,000 clones, about 90% of which appear only once. V and J are TRBV7-2 and TRBJ1-5; D gene uncertain. This TCR came from a man younger than 35 who had recovered from COVID-19. Sequenced sample: peripheral blood. CDR3 amino acids: CASSLVAGLNSNQPQHF. The CDR3, as DNA: TGTGCCAGCAGCTTAGTCGCAGGCCTCAATAGCAATCAGCCCCAGCATTTT.